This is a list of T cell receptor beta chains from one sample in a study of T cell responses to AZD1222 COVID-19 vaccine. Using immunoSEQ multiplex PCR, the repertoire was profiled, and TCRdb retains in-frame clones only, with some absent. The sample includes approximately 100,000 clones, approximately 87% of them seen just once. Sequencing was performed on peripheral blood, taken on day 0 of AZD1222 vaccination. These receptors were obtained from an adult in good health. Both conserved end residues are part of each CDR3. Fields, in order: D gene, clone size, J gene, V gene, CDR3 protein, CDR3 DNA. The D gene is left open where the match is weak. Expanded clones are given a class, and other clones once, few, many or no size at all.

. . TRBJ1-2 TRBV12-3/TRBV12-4 CASSLGVGYTF TGTGCCAGCAGTTTAGGGGTTGGCTACACCTTC
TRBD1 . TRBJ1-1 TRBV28 CASSSTGLNTEAFF TGTGCCAGCAGTTCGACAGGGTTGAACACTGAAGCTTTCTTT
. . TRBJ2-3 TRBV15 CATSRSGQGPSTDTQYF TGTGCCACCAGCAGATCCGGTCAGGGTCCCTCCACAGATACGCAGTATTTT
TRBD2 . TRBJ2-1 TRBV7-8 CASSLVSRLAGAGEQFF TGTGCCAGCAGCTTAGTGTCGCGGCTAGCGGGAGCCGGGGAGCAGTTCTTC
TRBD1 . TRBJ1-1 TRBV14 CASSQRTGGYTEAFF TGTGCCAGCAGCCAAAGGACAGGGGGTTACACTGAAGCTTTCTTT
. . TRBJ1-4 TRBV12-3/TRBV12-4 CASSSGREKLFF TGTGCCAGCAGTTCCGGGAGGGAAAAACTGTTTTTT
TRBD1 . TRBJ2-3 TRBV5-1 CASSSLDRATDTQYF TGCGCCAGCAGCTCACTGGACAGGGCCACAGATACGCAGTATTTT
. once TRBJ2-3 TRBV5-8 CASSLSGTDTQYF TGTGCCAGCAGCTTGAGCGGTACAGATACGCAGTATTTT
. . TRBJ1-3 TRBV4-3 CASSQDPYGGFSGNTIYF TGCGCCAGCAGCCAAGATCCATATGGCGGATTCTCTGGAAACACCATATATTTT
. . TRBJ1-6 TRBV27 CASSFSGGGYNSPLHF TGTGCCAGCAGTTTCTCCGGGGGCGGTTATAATTCACCCCTCCACTTT
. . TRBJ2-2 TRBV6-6 CASNQLRTANTGELFF TGTGCCAGCAACCAACTCCGAACCGCGAACACCGGGGAGCTGTTTTTT
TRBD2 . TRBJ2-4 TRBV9 CASSESGSVTKNIQYF TGTGCCAGCAGCGAGAGCGGGAGTGTGACCAAAAACATTCAGTACTTC
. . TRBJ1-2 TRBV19 CASSREVNYGYTF TGTGCCAGTAGTCGGGAGGTTAACTATGGCTACACCTTC
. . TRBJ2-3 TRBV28 CASSSISPATDTQYF TGTGCCAGCAGTTCTATTTCCCCCGCTACGGATACGCAGTATTTT
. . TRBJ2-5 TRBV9 CASSPHGDETQYF TGTGCCAGCAGCCCACACGGGGATGAGACCCAGTACTTC